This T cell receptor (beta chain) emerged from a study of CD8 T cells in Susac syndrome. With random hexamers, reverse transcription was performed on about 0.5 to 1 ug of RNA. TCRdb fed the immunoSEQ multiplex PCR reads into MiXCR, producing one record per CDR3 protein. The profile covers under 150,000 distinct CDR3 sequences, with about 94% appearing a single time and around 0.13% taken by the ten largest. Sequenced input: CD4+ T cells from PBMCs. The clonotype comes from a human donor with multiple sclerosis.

In nucleotides, the CDR3 is TGTGCCAGCTCACCCACCCCCGGGACAGATCTATCTGGGGGCTACACCTTC. Translating gives CASSPTPGTDLSGGYTF. The rearrangement uses TRBV18 and TRBJ1-2; 7 bases map to TRBD1. The germline V gene has CDR1 KGHSH and CDR2 LQKENI. The CDR3 covers 17 residues. Trimming took 3 bases from V and 8 from J; bases not matched to a gene: 18.